This T cell receptor (beta chain) stems from a study of breast tumors, draining lymph nodes, adjacent tissues. Study-level points and caveats: Data fit most tumor T cells coming from lymph node, expanding in tumor.

Each CDR3 protein gets one entry after TCRdb re-called the multiplex PCR reads with MiXCR. This table holds approximately 22,000 distinct CDR3 sequences, about 61% found once. In its sample, this clonotype was seen many times. Its specificity is unknown. Germline V CDR1 and CDR2: DFQATT, SNEGSKA (reference sequence). V lost 6 bases, J lost 6 bases, and 8 bases stayed unmatched. The CDR3 is 13 amino acids. The TCR was taken from a female donor with breast cancer. Some clones in this sample may be carry-over from other donors' samples. The J gene is TRBJ2-1, the V gene TRBV20-1; 7 bases are a match to TRBD1. Sequenced input: tumor-adjacent breast tissue. In DNA form, the CDR3 reads TGCAGTGCCCCGCCGGGACAGACCAATGAGCAGTTCTTC. Translated, it gives CSAPPGQTNEQFF.